The TCR beta chain described here comes from a study of vaccination effects on CD4 cells after COVID-19. The CDR3 runs to 11 residues. In germline, CDR1 is SGDLS, CDR2 YYNGEE. V shed 0 bases and J shed 6 bases, with 4 bases lying between them. Viral peptide pools were used in the ViraFEST assay to expand antigen-specific CD4+ T cells, and sequencing came afterward. Isolation of CD4+ T cells took place after 10 days of culture. Sequenced by immunoSEQ multiplex PCR; TCRdb stores in-frame clones only, minus some. Among more than 50,000 clones, roughly 79% were seen once, and the ten largest hold 2.5%. This clone was counted once. Its target is unknown.

The sample consisted of CD4+ T cells from PBMCs cultured with HCoV-229E spike peptides, taken before COVID-19 vaccination. The V and J genes are TRBV9 and TRBJ2-7; the D is unclear. This TCR came from a human donor who received a COVID-19 vaccine. The chain's CDR3 is CASSVESEQYV. CDR3 nucleotide sequence: TGTGCCAGCAGCGTAGAAAGCGAGCAGTACGTC.